The entry below gives a single T cell receptor beta chain sequence along with its context. As yet, its antigen is unknown. According to the study, genomic DNA was the template for TCR beta VDJ and CDR3 profiling. One entry per CDR3 protein results from TCRdb running MiXCR on the reads. The data show around 150,000 distinct CDR3 sequences, around 48% seen once. These data belong to a study of CD8+CD57+ T cells in acquired aplastic anemia. Study summary: Mean DNA quantity obtained from sorted CD4+ and CD8+ cells was 3 to 4 ug. Findings and caveats of the study: Patients versus controls showed no significant CD8+ Simpson's diversity difference.

CDR1 is DFQATT and CDR2 is SNEGSKA in the germline V gene (reference sequence). There are 15 residues in the CDR3. V lost 6 bases and J lost 2, with 20 bases in between. The authors sequenced patients whose flow cytometry had shown CD8+CD57+ cell expansion. At blood sampling, none of the patients had yet received therapy. The sample consisted of sorted CD4+, CD8+, or CD8+CD57+ T cells (not recorded which) from PBMCs. The rearrangement uses TRBV20-1 and TRBJ2-7; TRBD1 might be the D (5 bases). The TCR sequence derives from a human donor with aplastic anemia. The DNA for the CDR3 is TGCAGTGCCACCGTCTCCCAGGGATTCACCTACGAGCAGTACTTC. Amino acid sequence: CSATVSQGFTYEQYF.